The 30 T cell receptor beta chains given below trace back to one sample, sequenced in a study of beta chain features in type 1 diabetes. Study outcomes and limitations: In all four CD4+ subsets, TCRB CDR3 length was significantly, moderately reduced in type 1 diabetes.

These receptors have no identified antigens. The whole isolated RNA underwent reverse transcription, so sequencing captured expressed TCRB transcripts. Sequencing used immunoSEQ multiplex PCR; TCRdb keeps in-frame clones, though not all of them. The repertoire holds about 150,000 clones, with about 9.4% as singletons. Material for sequencing was central memory CD4+ T cells from blood. The receptors here all came from a man between 25 and 39 years old with type 1 diabetes.

This clone was recorded at least ten times. The J gene is TRBJ1-5, the V gene TRBV19; D remains ambiguous. Trimming removed 7 bases from V and 5 bases from J, with 18 bases in between. The CDR3 spans 15 residues. CDR1 LNHDA and CDR2 SQIVND come from the germline V gene (reference sequence). The CDR3 DNA sequence: TGTGCCAGTACAATATCCGGGAGATTGGATCAGCCCCAGCATTTT. Translation: CASTISGRLDQPQHF.

V is TRBV9 and J is TRBJ2-2; a weak D match, TRBD2 (6 bases). The V end lost 8 bases, the J end lost 0 bases, and 11 bases lay between the germline ends. The germline V gene encodes CDR1 SGDLS and CDR2 YYNGEE. CDR3 length: 14 amino acids. CDR3 coding DNA: TGTGCCAGTGCGGTAGCGGCGAACACCGGGGAGCTGTTTTTT. The encoded protein is CASAVAANTGELFF.

This clone showed up just a few times. V usage is TRBV7-3 and J usage is TRBJ1-1; 7 bases are shared with TRBD1. CDR3 length equals 13 residues. Looked up from germline, CDR1 is SGHTA and CDR2 is FQGTGA. V was pared by 5 bases and J by 11 bases, with 11 bases of the junction left unmatched. CDR3 in amino acids: CASSPQPQGYAFF. In nucleotides, the CDR3 is TGTGCCAGCAGCCCCCAACCACAGGGGTATGCTTTCTTT.

This clone was detected many times. The chain combines TRBV27 with TRBJ2-7, with 7 bases fitting TRBD2. Trimming at V came to 2 bases and at J to 7 bases, leaving 8 bases not matched to a gene. CDR3 length: 14 amino acids. From germline, CDR1 is MNHEY and CDR2 SMNVEV (reference sequence). The CDR3: CASSLGGSWNEQYF. For the CDR3, the DNA is TGTGCCAGCAGTTTAGGCGGGAGCTGGAATGAGCAGTACTTC.

This clone was found once. The chain carries TRBV15 and TRBJ2-3; tentatively, D is TRBD1 (6 bases). Germline lookup yields CDR1 LNHNV and CDR2 YYDKDF (reference sequence). There are 14 residues in the CDR3. Between the trimmed V and J ends, which lost 1 base and 1 base, there was a span of 6 bases. Here the CDR3 DNA reads TGTGCCACCAGCAGAGCAGGGGGCACAGATACGCAGTATTTT. The encoded protein is CATSRAGGTDTQYF.

The V and J genes are TRBV29-1 and TRBJ2-7; 8 bases line up with TRBD1. The trim removed 5 bases at V and 2 bases at J, leaving 11 bases unmatched. Germline CDR1 SQVTM, CDR2 ANQGSEA. The CDR3 runs 15 residues. The CDR3 loop is CSVLTPRGQTYEQYF. In nucleotides, the CDR3 is TGCAGCGTTTTGACCCCCAGGGGGCAAACCTACGAGCAGTACTTC.

This clone has only a few counts. The chain is built from TRBV5-4 and TRBJ2-5; 12 bases match TRBD2. The germline gives CDR1 SGHNT, CDR2 YYREEE (reference sequence). Trimming removed 4 bases from V and 4 bases from J; junction bases left unmatched: 2. The CDR3 has 14 residues. The DNA of the CDR3 is TGTGCCAGCAGCAAGGGACTAGCGGGAGAGACCCAGTACTTC. Its protein product is CASSKGLAGETQYF.

The table lists this clone with a few counts. This chain joins TRBV2 and TRBJ1-5; D is ambiguous. This CDR3 is 15 amino acids long. The germline V gene encodes CDR1 SNHLY and CDR2 FYNNEI. The V end was cut by 4 bases, the J end by 2 bases, with 12 bases between. CDR3 DNA sequence: TGTGCCAGCAGTGCCTCGGGGTATGGCAATCAGCCCCAGCATTTT. It is translated as CASSASGYGNQPQHF. The full variable domain, with the rest looked up from reference TRBV2 and TRBJ1-5, is EPEVTQTPSHQVTQMGQEVILRCVPISNHLYFYWYRQILGQKVEFLVSFYNNEISEKSEIFDDQFSVERPDGSNFTLKIRSTKLEDSAMYFCASSASGYGNQPQHFGDGTRLSIL.

This clone was detected a few times. The rearrangement links TRBV7-3 to TRBJ1-1; 8 nucleotides align to TRBD1. With V trimmed by 4 bases and J by 4 bases, 2 bases remained unmatched. Looked up from germline, CDR1 is SGHTA and CDR2 is FQGTGA. The CDR3 covers 13 residues. The DNA of the CDR3 is TGTGCCAGCAGCTCAGGGGGCAGCACTGAAGCTTTCTTT. Amino acids: CASSSGGSTEAFF.

This clone was seen more than once but under ten times. This specimen includes other DNA sequences encoding the same CDR3. The chain recombines TRBV6-5 with TRBJ1-1; D might be TRBD1 (6 bases). V dropped 0 bases and J dropped 3 bases, with 11 bases sitting between them. The CDR3 totals 15 residues. CDR1 MNHEY and CDR2 SVGAGI come from the germline V gene. The CDR3 protein is CASSYSRSGDTEAFF. As DNA, the CDR3 is TGTGCCAGCAGTTACTCTCGATCAGGGGACACTGAAGCTTTCTTT.

This clone has a handful of counts. The chain carries TRBV28 and TRBJ1-5, with TRBD1 matching 8 bases. Germline V gene data show CDR1 as MDHEN and CDR2 as SYDVKM. The CDR3 is 14 residues long. V lost 7 bases and J lost 3; bases outside the gene matches: 5. The chain's CDR3 is CASTGTGLNQPQHF. The DNA of the CDR3 is TGTGCCAGCACCGGGACAGGTCTCAATCAGCCCCAGCATTTT.

The chain has TRBV5-4 and TRBJ2-5; 11 bases map to TRBD2. V was pared by 4 bases and J by 3 bases, with 5 bases of the junction left unmatched. The germline CDR1 and CDR2 sequences are SGHNT and YYREEE (reference sequence). CDR3 size: 15 residues. The CDR3 nucleotides are TGTGCCAGCAGCGCGACTAGCGGGATTGAAGAGACCCAGTACTTC. This encodes CASSATSGIEETQYF.

This chain uses TRBV5-4 with TRBJ2-3; TRBD2 matches 10 bases. The length of the CDR3 is 16 residues. CDR1 SGHNT and CDR2 YYREEE come from the germline V gene (reference sequence). J lost 3 bases, V lost 1 base, and 5 bases had no gene match. The chain's CDR3 is CASSLRAGGPTDTQYF. The CDR3 DNA is TGTGCCAGCAGCTTGCGAGCGGGAGGGCCTACAGATACGCAGTATTTT.

The chain combines TRBV15 with TRBJ1-5; D ambiguous. The germline V gene encodes CDR1 LNHNV and CDR2 YYDKDF (reference sequence). CDR3 length: 16 residues. V gave up 0 bases and J gave up 3 bases, with 12 bases separating them. The CDR3 reads CATSRDPGTVNQPQHF. CDR3 in DNA: TGTGCCACCAGCAGAGATCCTGGAACAGTCAATCAGCCCCAGCATTTT.

This clone was recorded a few times. The rearrangement joins TRBV30 to TRBJ2-5; possible D gene TRBD2, 5 bases. The CDR3 totals 15 residues. Germline CDR1 reads GTSNPN; CDR2 reads SVGIG (reference sequence). Trimming took 0 bases from V and 10 from J, leaving 21 bases between them. The CDR3 DNA reads as TGTGCCTGGAGTGTACCCGGACCTGGGCGGGTCGACCAGTACTTC. Encoded protein: CAWSVPGPGRVDQYF.

This clone has just one count. J is TRBJ2-4 and V is TRBV2; the match to TRBD2 covers 15 bases. The germline gives CDR1 SNHLY, CDR2 FYNNEI. CDR3 size: 15 residues. The V segment lost 4 bases and the J segment 7 bases; nucleotides outside the gene matches: 2. The CDR3 DNA sequence: TGTGCCAGCAGTGCAGGGACTAGCGGGGGGAACATTCAGTACTTC. Its translation: CASSAGTSGGNIQYF.

A few counts support this clone. This chain joins TRBV2 and TRBJ2-1; possible D gene TRBD2, 6 bases. Trimming stripped 2 bases from V and 0 bases from J, with 11 bases between. Germline V gene data show CDR1 as SNHLY and CDR2 as FYNNEI. The CDR3 has 16 residues. The CDR3 loop reads CASSETPAGSYNEQFF. DNA of the CDR3: TGTGCCAGCAGTGAAACTCCAGCGGGCTCCTACAATGAGCAGTTCTTC.

V usage is TRBV9 and J usage is TRBJ1-3; no definite D call. Germline CDR1 SGDLS, CDR2 YYNGEE. The CDR3 contains 16 residues. V shed 5 bases and J shed 0 bases, with 15 bases lying between them. The CDR3 spells CASSKRGLYSGNTIYF. DNA of the CDR3: TGTGCCAGCAGTAAACGGGGTCTATACTCTGGAAACACCATATATTTT.

This chain connects TRBV21-1 to TRBJ2-7; the DNA was not compared with TRBD1, the D call given in the table. TRBV21-1 is a recognized pseudogene. This CDR3 region has 16 residues. The CDR3 protein is CASSRRQGAISYEQYF. CDR3 DNA: TGTGCCAGCAGCAGAAGACAGGGGGCGATCTCCTACGAGCAGTACTTC.

This clone was detected many times. The chain links TRBV19 to TRBJ2-3; the match to TRBD2 covers 10 bases. The germline V gene has CDR1 LNHDA and CDR2 SQIVND (reference sequence). The CDR3 spans 14 residues. The ends lost 7 bases at V and 3 bases at J; junction bases unmatched: 4. CDR3 sequence: CASNSAGGTDTQYF. The CDR3 DNA follows: TGTGCCAGTAACTCAGCGGGAGGGACAGATACGCAGTATTTT. Using reference TRBV19 and TRBJ2-3 for the parts outside the CDR3, the full variable domain is DGGITQSPKYLFRKEGQNVTLSCEQNLNHDAMYWYRQDPGQGLRLIYYSQIVNDFQKGDIAEGYSVSREKKESFPLTVTSAQKNPTAFYLCASNSAGGTDTQYFGPGTRLTVL.

This clone has more than one count but fewer than ten. This chain connects TRBV11-1 to TRBJ2-5; D not certain. V lost 4 bases, J lost 6 bases, and 9 bases lay in between. The CDR3 spans 12 residues. Germline CDR1 SGHAT, CDR2 FQDESV (reference sequence). The DNA for the CDR3 is TGTGCCAGCAGCTCCGCCAGAAAGACCCAGTACTTC. Encoded protein: CASSSARKTQYF.

This clone was counted only a few times. The chain carries TRBV19 and TRBJ2-1; 8 bases map to TRBD2. Germline V CDR1 and CDR2: LNHDA, SQIVND (reference sequence). With 2 bases clipped from V and 7 bases from J, the junction kept 4 bases outside the gene matches. The CDR3 totals 14 residues. The CDR3 region has the DNA TGTGCCAGTAGTATAAGCGGGAGAGAGAATGAGCAGTTCTTC. Protein: CASSISGRENEQFF. Together with reference TRBV19 and TRBJ2-1, the CDR3 gives the full variable domain: DGGITQSPKYLFRKEGQNVTLSCEQNLNHDAMYWYRQDPGQGLRLIYYSQIVNDFQKGDIAEGYSVSREKKESFPLTVTSAQKNPTAFYLCASSISGRENEQFFGPGTRLTVL.

The rearrangement links TRBV9 to TRBJ2-2; 8 bases map to TRBD1. The germline V gene has CDR1 SGDLS and CDR2 YYNGEE. The CDR3 totals 16 residues. Unmatched junction bases numbered 4, after V lost 2 bases and J lost 1 base. The CDR3 region is CASSVHGTGNTGELFF. CDR3 sequence (DNA): TGTGCCAGCAGCGTCCATGGGACAGGGAACACCGGGGAGCTGTTTTTT.

There are a few counts of this clone. This sequence joins TRBV30 and TRBJ1-2, with TRBD1 matching over 9 bases. This CDR3 is built from 13 residues. After removal of 0 bases from V and 7 bases from J, the junction contained 3 bases not matched to a gene. Germline lookup yields CDR1 GTSNPN and CDR2 SVGIG (reference sequence). CDR3 in amino acids: CAWSVGTGLGYTF. The DNA of the CDR3 is TGTGCCTGGAGTGTGGGGACAGGGCTTGGCTACACCTTC.

The rearrangement joins TRBV9 to TRBJ1-4; 8 nucleotides agree with TRBD1. This CDR3 has 17 amino acids. The V and J ends lost 3 bases and 0 bases, in that order; junction bases with no gene match: 7. CDR1 and CDR2 (germline): SGDLS, YYNGEE. The CDR3 sequence: CASSGGQDHATNEKLFF. The CDR3 DNA sequence: TGTGCCAGCAGCGGGGGACAGGACCATGCAACTAATGAAAAACTGTTTTTT.

This clone has only a few counts. The J gene is TRBJ2-7, the V gene TRBV29-1; TRBD1 matches at 8 bases. CDR3 length equals 18 residues. Germline V lookup: CDR1 SQVTM, CDR2 ANQGSEA. Trimming at V came to 1 base and at J to 2 bases, leaving 16 bases not matched to a gene. CDR3 amino acids: CSVEVRGLRGHSPYEQYF. The CDR3 bases are TGCAGCGTTGAAGTCAGGGGGCTCAGGGGCCACTCACCCTACGAGCAGTACTTC.

The rearrangement links TRBV29-1 to TRBJ1-5, with a weak D call TRBD1 (6 bases). This CDR3 comprises 13 residues. Germline-derived CDR1 and CDR2 are SQVTM and ANQGSEA. V was cut by 7 bases and J by 3 bases, with 13 bases left in between. The DNA of the CDR3 is TGCAGCGCCGCAGGGGCACCCAATCAGCCCCAGCATTTT. It codes for CSAAGAPNQPQHF.

The chain links TRBV5-4 to TRBJ2-7, with 10 nucleotides matching TRBD1. This CDR3 has 14 residues. Germline loops: CDR1 SGHNT, CDR2 YYREEE (reference sequence). Trimming removed 0 bases from V and 4 bases from J; junction bases left unmatched: 1. The CDR3 nucleotides read TGTGCCAGCAGCTTGGGACAGGGGGCATACGAGCAGTACTTC. Translation: CASSLGQGAYEQYF.

CDR3 DNA sequence: TGTGCCAGCAGCCAGGGGACAGCTACCTACGAGCAGTACTTC. Amino acids: CASSQGTATYEQYF. This rearrangement joins TRBV5-6 to TRBJ2-7; 7 nucleotides align to TRBD1. Germline CDR1 SGHDT, CDR2 YYEEEE. CDR3 size: 14 residues. Trimming at V came to 4 bases and at J to 2 bases, leaving 6 bases not matched to a gene.

In its sample, this clone was seen a few times. The chain uses TRBV28 and TRBJ1-5, with TRBD1 matching 10 bases. Germline V CDR1 and CDR2: MDHEN, SYDVKM. The CDR3 runs 12 residues. V lost 8 bases, J lost 11 bases, and 6 bases stayed unmatched. The CDR3 loop reads CASWTGGRSQHF. The CDR3 nucleotides are TGTGCCAGCTGGACAGGGGGTCGTTCCCAGCATTTT. Full variable domain (rest looked up from reference TRBV28 and TRBJ1-5): DVKVTQSSRYLVKRTGEKVFLECVQDMDHENMFWYRQDPGLGLRLIYFSYDVKMKEKGDIPEGYSVSREKKERFSLILESASTNQTSMYLCASWTGGRSQHFGDGTRLSIL.